Detailed here is one TCR beta chain. Measured with immunoSEQ multiplex PCR; TCRdb has only the in-frame clones, and not every one. The data hold 390,000 or so clones, with 75% to 90% observed a single time. The sample is drawn from a study of blood T cell repertoires in COVID-19. Sequenced input: peripheral blood. This TCR was recovered from a woman between 25 and 40 years old with active or convalescent COVID-19.

CDR3 in DNA: TGTGCCAGCTCGAGCGGGTATGCAGATACGCAGTATTTT. Residues: CASSSGYADTQYF. The chain combines TRBV6-5 with TRBJ2-3; D is perhaps TRBD2 (6 bases). V was clipped by 8 bases and J by 4 bases, with 13 bases between them. Germline CDR1 MNHEY, CDR2 SVGAGI. The CDR3 contains 13 residues.